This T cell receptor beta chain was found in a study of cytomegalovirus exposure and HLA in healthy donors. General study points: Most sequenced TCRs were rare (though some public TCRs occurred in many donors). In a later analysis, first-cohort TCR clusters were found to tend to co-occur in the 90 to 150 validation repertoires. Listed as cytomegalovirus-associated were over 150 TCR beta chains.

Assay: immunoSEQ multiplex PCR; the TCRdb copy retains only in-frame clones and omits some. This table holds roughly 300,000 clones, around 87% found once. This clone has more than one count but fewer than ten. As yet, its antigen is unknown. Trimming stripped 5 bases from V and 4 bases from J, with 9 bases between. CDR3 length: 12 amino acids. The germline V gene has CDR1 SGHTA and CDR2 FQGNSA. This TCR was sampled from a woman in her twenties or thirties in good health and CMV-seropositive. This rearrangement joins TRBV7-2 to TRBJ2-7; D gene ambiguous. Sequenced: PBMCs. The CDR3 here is CASSPALYEQYF. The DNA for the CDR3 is TGTGCCAGCAGCCCCGCCCTATACGAGCAGTACTTC.